This T cell receptor (beta chain) originates from a study of blood T cell repertoires in COVID-19. Study at large: COVID-19 samples collected from the United States, Italy and Spain covered acute and convalescent phases. T cells, B-cell-depleted T cells, or PBMCs provided the cDNA or gDNA that served as material.

The CDR3 runs to 12 residues. CDR1 SGHAT and CDR2 FQDESV come from the germline V gene (reference sequence). Trimming left V 5 bases short and J 8 bases short, with 12 bases between. Authors' methods: Using reference gene primer amplification, nucleated cell counts were estimated. The repertoire was sequenced with immunoSEQ multiplex PCR; TCRdb's copy has only in-frame clones and lacks some. The DNA was the basis for D and trimming; V, J and clone size are from that table. In the table there are tens of thousands of clones, about 76% of which are singletons. The specimen sequenced was peripheral blood. The clonotype originates from a man in his 70s with active or convalescent COVID-19. The V call is TRBV11-1, the J call TRBJ1-2; D is unresolved. The CDR3, as DNA: TGTGCCAGCAGCCATAACGGGGTCGGCTACACCTTC. It codes for CASSHNGVGYTF.